The 26 T cell receptor beta chains given below trace back to one sample, sequenced in a study of CD8+ T cells in alopecia areata. Stated treatment: oral pan-JAK inhibitor, 5-10 mg twice daily. cDNA reverse transcribed from extracted RNA served as the sequencing template. Clones were sequenced by immunoSEQ multiplex PCR, and TCRdb holds only the in-frame ones, with some missing. The sample includes under 130,000 clones, 65% to 90% seen only once; the top ten take around 10%. The specimen was CD8+ T cells sorted from blood, collected at approximately week 30, from a patient treated with tofacitinib. Receptors were obtained from a human donor with alopecia areata.

This clone has only one observation. The chain uses TRBV2 and TRBJ1-5; 9 nucleotides align to TRBD1. The V and J ends lost 7 bases and 4 bases, in that order; junction bases with no gene match: 11. CDR3 length: 16 amino acids. CDR1 is SNHLY and CDR2 is FYNNEI in the germline V gene. The CDR3 region is CASTLRDRVENQPQHF. In DNA form, the CDR3 reads TGTGCCAGCACCCTCCGGGACAGGGTAGAGAATCAGCCCCAGCATTTT. Filled out from reference TRBV2 and TRBJ1-5, the complete variable domain reads EPEVTQTPSHQVTQMGQEVILRCVPISNHLYFYWYRQILGQKVEFLVSFYNNEISEKSEIFDDQFSVERPDGSNFTLKIRSTKLEDSAMYFCASTLRDRVENQPQHFGDGTRLSIL.

This clone was observed a single time. The chain joins TRBV29-1 to TRBJ2-7; TRBD1 is a possible D gene (5 bases). The CDR3 totals 16 residues. V was pared by 3 bases and J by 0 bases, with 18 bases between. Per germline, CDR1 SQVTM and CDR2 ANQGSEA. The CDR3 DNA follows: TGCAGCGTTGAGACAGCTACAAGCAAAAGCTCCTACGAGCAGTACTTC. It specifies CSVETATSKSSYEQYF.

This clone was seen a handful of times. One junction end disagrees with the germline gene, perhaps due to a read error. This sequence joins TRBV29-1 and TRBJ2-7; the D gene could be TRBD1 or TRBD2 (5 bases each). CDR1 is SQVTM and CDR2 is ANQGSEA in the germline V gene. The CDR3 consists of 12 residues. The CDR3 spells CSVEVGTDEQYF. The CDR3 DNA reads as TGCAGCGTTGAAGTAGGGACCGACGAACAGTACTTC.

The V gene is TRBV14, the J gene TRBJ2-1; 7 nucleotides line up with TRBD1. Trimming at V came to 0 bases and at J to 4 bases, leaving 9 bases not matched to a gene. This CDR3 comprises 17 residues. Germline V gives CDR1 SGHDN, CDR2 FVKESK. The CDR3 region is CASSQEQGWHRYNEQFF. DNA for the CDR3: TGTGCCAGCAGCCAAGAACAGGGGTGGCACCGATACAATGAGCAGTTCTTC.

The chain links TRBV2 to TRBJ2-7; TRBD2 agrees at 8 bases. The CDR3 sequence is 15 residues long. Germline CDR1 and CDR2: SNHLY and FYNNEI. The V segment lost 4 bases and the J segment 0 bases; nucleotides outside the gene matches: 5. The CDR3 region has the DNA TGTGCCAGCAGTGGACGCGGGAGGCCCTCCTACGAGCAGTACTTC. Its translation is CASSGRGRPSYEQYF.

This chain joins TRBV6-5 and TRBJ2-1, with no clear D. This CDR3 has 13 amino acids. The V end was cut by 2 bases, the J end by 4 bases, with 6 bases between. Germline values: CDR1 MNHEY, CDR2 SVGAGI. The CDR3 loop is CASSYTSYNEQFF. In DNA form, the CDR3 reads TGTGCCAGCAGTTACACCAGTTACAATGAGCAGTTCTTC.

Details on this clone: The junction and the germline gene differ at one end; a read error may be behind it. As DNA, the CDR3 is TGTGCCAGCAGGAGAACGCGTCCCTGGAACTCTGAAGCTTTCTTT. Protein product: CASRRTRPWNSEAFF. The chain has TRBV6-5 and TRBJ1-1; D not certain. This CDR3 has 15 residues. Germline loops: CDR1 MNHEY, CDR2 SVGAGI.

The chain joins TRBV27 to TRBJ1-1; D is unresolved. In germline, CDR1 is MNHEY, CDR2 SMNVEV (reference sequence). V was cut by 7 bases and J by 6 bases, with 15 bases left in between. This CDR3 spans 13 amino acids. The CDR3 sequence is CASTLAGSPEAFF. The CDR3 DNA is TGTGCCAGCACCCTGGCGGGGAGCCCTGAAGCTTTCTTT.

This clone was recorded a few times. The V call is TRBV2, the J call TRBJ2-7; D perhaps matches TRBD1 (5 bases). The length of the CDR3 is 11 residues. V was pared by 10 bases and J by 6 bases, with 13 bases between. From germline, CDR1 is SNHLY and CDR2 FYNNEI. In nucleotides, the CDR3 is TGTGCCATGACCGTGGGGCTCGAGCAGTACTTC. Protein product: CAMTVGLEQYF. The full variable domain, in which reference TRBV2 and TRBJ2-7 provide the parts outside the CDR3, is EPEVTQTPSHQVTQMGQEVILRCVPISNHLYFYWYRQILGQKVEFLVSFYNNEISEKSEIFDDQFSVERPDGSNFTLKIRSTKLEDSAMYFCAMTVGLEQYFGPGTRLTVT.

This chain links TRBV30 with TRBJ1-1; D gene ambiguous. V lost 7 bases and J lost 1, with 7 bases in between. The germline gives CDR1 GTSNPN, CDR2 SVGIG (reference sequence). CDR3 length: 11 residues. CDR3 protein: CALRRNTEAFF. CDR3 bases: TGTGCCTTGAGGAGGAACACTGAAGCTTTCTTT.

This chain links TRBV5-6 with TRBJ1-6; possibly TRBD1 for D (5 bases). The CDR3 has 14 residues. From germline, CDR1 is SGHDT and CDR2 YYEEEE. V was pared by 4 bases and J by 4 bases, with 9 bases between. The chain's CDR3 is CASSPGQYNSPLHF. CDR3 nucleotides: TGTGCCAGCAGCCCGGGGCAGTATAATTCACCCCTCCACTTT.

This chain uses TRBV19 with TRBJ2-1; D is tentatively TRBD1 or TRBD2 (10 bases each). CDR1 is LNHDA, CDR2 SQIVND, per germline (reference sequence). V shed 3 bases and J shed 5 bases, with 26 bases lying between them. The CDR3 extends over 19 amino acids. The CDR3 DNA reads as TGTGCCAGTAGTATGGGACAGGGGTATGGGACTAGCGTCCACAATGAGCAGTTCTTC. Amino acids: CASSMGQGYGTSVHNEQFF. The full variable domain, with the rest looked up from reference TRBV19 and TRBJ2-1, is DGGITQSPKYLFRKEGQNVTLSCEQNLNHDAMYWYRQDPGQGLRLIYYSQIVNDFQKGDIAEGYSVSREKKESFPLTVTSAQKNPTAFYLCASSMGQGYGTSVHNEQFFGPGTRLTVL.

The chain uses TRBV7-6 and TRBJ2-1, with D possibly matching TRBD2 (5 bases). Trimming stripped 5 bases from V and 6 bases from J, with 14 bases between. CDR1 is SGHVS, CDR2 FNYEAQ, per germline. This CDR3 is 14 amino acids long. The DNA for the CDR3 is TGTGCCAGCAGCAAAGGGCTAGCCCCCAATGAGCAGTTCTTC. Its protein product is CASSKGLAPNEQFF.

As DNA, the CDR3 is TGTGCCAGCAGCCAAGGGACAGGAGGGGACTACACCGGGGAGCTGTTTTTT. Translated, it gives CASSQGTGGDYTGELFF. The genes are TRBV4-2 and TRBJ2-2; TRBD1 is a possible D gene (7 bases). Trimming stripped 1 base from V and 3 bases from J, with 15 bases between. This CDR3 region has 17 residues. The germline CDR1 and CDR2 sequences are LGHNA and YNFKEQ.

This chain joins TRBV25-1 and TRBJ2-2; D not certain. The CDR3 has 12 amino acids. Germline V CDR1 and CDR2: MGHDK, SYGVNS. With 5 bases removed from V and 5 bases from J, the gap between germline ends came to 6 bases. As DNA, the CDR3 is TGTGCCAGCAGTTTGGGAACCGGGGAGCTGTTTTTT. Translating it yields CASSLGTGELFF. Supplemented by reference TRBV25-1 and TRBJ2-2, the full variable domain reads EADIYQTPRYLVIGTGKKITLECSQTMGHDKMYWYQQDPGMELHLIHYSYGVNSTEKGDLSSESTVSRIRTEHFPLTLESARPSHTSQYLCASSLGTGELFFGEGSRLTVL.

V usage is TRBV19 and J usage is TRBJ2-7; TRBD1 matches at 11 bases. The CDR3 length is 15 residues. J gave up 1 base and V 5 bases, and 4 bases lay outside the gene matches. The germline CDR1 and CDR2 sequences are LNHDA and SQIVND (reference sequence). CDR3 protein: CASSFGTGGSYEQYF. DNA for the CDR3: TGTGCCAGTAGTTTTGGGACAGGGGGGTCCTACGAGCAGTACTTC.

This chain joins TRBV27 and TRBJ1-5; 7 bases line up with TRBD1. The CDR3 covers 12 residues. CDR1 and CDR2 from the germline V gene are MNHEY and SMNVEV (reference sequence). V was pared by 8 bases and J by 3 bases, with 1 base of the junction left unmatched. The CDR3 DNA reads TGTGCCAGCGACAGGGTCAATCAGCCCCAGCATTTT. Amino acids: CASDRVNQPQHF.

The chain has TRBV4-1 and TRBJ2-3, with 7 bases aligning to TRBD1. V shed 4 bases and J 5 bases; nucleotides not matched to a gene: 9. Germline V gene lookup returns CDR1 MGHRA and CDR2 YSYEKL. This CDR3 spans 15 amino acids. In DNA form, the CDR3 reads TGCGCCAGCAGCCTATCAGACAGGGAATTAGATACGCAGTATTTT. Protein sequence: CASSLSDRELDTQYF.

V usage is TRBV30 and J usage is TRBJ1-2; D remains unclear. Trimming took 5 bases from V and 0 from J, leaving 19 bases between them. The CDR3 sequence is 16 residues long. Looked up from germline, CDR1 is GTSNPN and CDR2 is SVGIG (reference sequence). The CDR3 is CAWGPQTANTNYGYTF. CDR3 nucleotides: TGTGCCTGGGGACCCCAAACAGCTAATACTAACTATGGCTACACCTTC.

The J gene is TRBJ2-7, the V gene TRBV9; D uncertain. This CDR3 is built from 15 residues. Germline CDR1 reads SGDLS; CDR2 reads YYNGEE. Trimming cost V 0 bases and J 3 bases, with 13 bases left between them. This chain's CDR3 is CASSVGSGRYYEQYF. For the CDR3, the DNA is TGTGCCAGCAGCGTAGGATCTGGCAGATACTACGAGCAGTACTTC.

This rearrangement joins TRBV6-5 to TRBJ1-5; 8 bases are a match to TRBD1. The CDR3 loop spans 15 amino acids. Germline lookup yields CDR1 MNHEY and CDR2 SVGAGI. The V gene end was trimmed by 6 bases and the J gene end by 0 bases; junction bases not matched to a gene: 4. The CDR3 reads CASSSDRASNQPQHF. CDR3 DNA sequence: TGTGCCAGCAGCTCGGACAGGGCTAGCAATCAGCCCCAGCATTTT.

This rearrangement joins TRBV29-1 to TRBJ2-7; no clear D gene. Germline V gene data show CDR1 as SQVTM and CDR2 as ANQGSEA. This CDR3 spans 12 amino acids. The V gene lost 4 bases and the J gene lost 5 bases, with 12 bases spanning the gap. CDR3 DNA sequence: TGCAGCGTTGCCGACATATCCCACGAGCAGTACTTC. This translates into CSVADISHEQYF.

V is TRBV5-1 and J is TRBJ2-7; D gene uncertain. Germline CDR1 reads SGHRS; CDR2 reads YFSETQ. There are 11 residues in the CDR3. Trimming shortened V by 7 bases and J by 5 bases, and 10 bases separated the two germline ends. CDR3 loop: CASSDSDEQYF. The DNA for the CDR3 is TGCGCCAGCTCCGATAGTGACGAGCAGTACTTC.

The chain carries TRBV5-4 and TRBJ2-3, with 7 positions matching TRBD1. There are 15 residues in the CDR3. CDR1 is SGHNT, CDR2 YYREEE, per germline (reference sequence). J lost 1 base, V lost 1 base, and 3 bases had no gene match. The CDR3 nucleotides are TGTGCCAGCAGCTTGAGGGGGCGAGGCACAGATACGCAGTATTTT. Translating gives CASSLRGRGTDTQYF.

The V and J genes are TRBV4-2 and TRBJ2-1, with D maybe TRBD1 (7 bases). The CDR3 length is 17 residues. Trimming left V 0 bases short and J 6 bases short, with 18 bases between. The V gene's germline CDR1 is LGHNA and CDR2 YNFKEQ. The CDR3, as DNA: TGTGCCAGCAGCCAAGAAGAGGAGGGGGCAAGCTTCAATGAGCAGTTCTTC. Translating gives CASSQEEEGASFNEQFF.

The V gene is TRBV29-1, the J gene TRBJ2-7; D remains ambiguous. The V end lost 4 bases, the J end lost 3 bases, and 16 bases lay between the germline ends. The CDR3 runs 14 residues. The germline gives CDR1 SQVTM, CDR2 ANQGSEA. CDR3 sequence: CSVVPAYRIYEQYF. DNA of the CDR3: TGCAGCGTTGTTCCGGCATATAGAATCTACGAGCAGTACTTC.